Detailed here is one T cell receptor beta chain. Per the study methods: Estimated nucleated cell counts came from reference gene primer amplification. The data were produced by immunoSEQ multiplex PCR, yet TCRdb's version contains in-frame clones alone and is incomplete. V, J and clone size were drawn from that table, and D and trimming were deduced from the DNA. The sample gives 180,000 or so clones, roughly 88% of which show up once; 10% to 15% is in the top ten. The data stem from a study of blood T cell repertoires in COVID-19. Whole-study context: Acute-phase and convalescent COVID-19 samples originated in the United States, Italy and Spain.

Participants spanned ages roughly 18 to 95 years and resided in some 22 US areas. Which cohort a participant joined came from the clinical history participants gave. The sequence was obtained from a woman aged 60 to 75 who had recovered from COVID-19. The sample consisted of PBMCs or T cells enriched from blood (not recorded which).

This chain's CDR3 is CASSDRTHALEQYF. The CDR3 region has the DNA TGTGCCAGCAGTGACCGGACTCACGCCCTGGAGCAGTACTTC. The chain has TRBV6-1 and TRBJ2-7; tentatively, D is TRBD2 (5 bases). V was clipped by 3 bases and J by 7 bases, with 16 bases between them. CDR1 MNHNS and CDR2 SASEGT come from the germline V gene. The CDR3 extends over 14 amino acids.